These T cell receptor beta chains were read from a single sample in a study of blood T cell repertoires in COVID-19. TCRdb's copy holds only in-frame clones and misses some; the assay was immunoSEQ multiplex PCR. The sample comprises 150,000 or so clones, over 65% of which are singletons, and around 1.7% rests with the top ten. Sequenced material: peripheral blood. These receptors were taken from a man older than 75 with acute or convalescent COVID-19. The CDR3 runs from the conserved cysteine through the conserved F or W. Each record gives: J gene, V gene, clone size, D gene, CDR3 protein, CDR3 DNA. A D gene is named only where the DNA matches it firmly. Not all rows give a size; the values are once, few, many and, for expanded clones, a class.

TRBJ1-2	TRBV24-1	NA	NA	CATSDRRAGPNGYTF	TGTGCCACCAGTGACCGGCGGGCTGGCCCGAATGGCTACACCTTC
TRBJ1-2	TRBV29-1	NA	NA	CSTLSPAGYGAHGYTF	TGCAGCACCCTAAGTCCGGCAGGCTACGGTGCCCATGGCTACACCTTC
TRBJ1-3	TRBV18	NA	TRBD1	CASSTTGERNTIYF	TGTGCCAGCTCAACGACAGGGGAGAGAAACACCATATATTTT
TRBJ1-4	TRBV2	NA	TRBD1	CASSGQGAARGFF	TGTGCCAGCAGTGGACAGGGGGCAGCCCGGGGGTTTTTT
TRBJ1-2	TRBV6-4	NA	NA	CASSPSRGPGIYGYTF	TGTGCCAGCAGTCCCTCTCGCGGCCCAGGGATCTATGGCTACACCTTC
TRBJ1-2	TRBV5-4	once	TRBD1	CASSLQGANAGYTF	TGTGCCAGCAGCTTGCAGGGGGCGAACGCTGGCTACACCTTC
TRBJ2-1	TRBV19	NA	TRBD1	CASSQGDRLNEQFF	TGTGCCAGTAGTCAAGGGGACAGACTCAATGAGCAGTTCTTC
TRBJ1-2	TRBV29-1	few	TRBD1	CSVLSTGGAGYTF	TGCAGCGTTTTATCGACAGGGGGCGCAGGCTACACCTTC
TRBJ2-2	TRBV7-8	few	NA	CASSLGLGRQGVAGELFF	TGTGCCAGCAGCTTAGGTCTAGGTCGGCAGGGTGTTGCCGGGGAGCTGTTTTTT
TRBJ2-3	TRBV29-1	NA	TRBD1	CSVADRGDTQYF	TGCAGCGTAGCGGACAGGGGAGATACGCAGTATTTT
TRBJ1-2	TRBV10-2	NA	NA	CASSESAGTFYGYTF	TGCGCCAGCAGTGAGTCGGCAGGCACCTTTTATGGCTACACCTTC
TRBJ2-1	TRBV25-1	NA	TRBD2	CASGEGKRGGNEQFF	TGTGCCAGTGGGGAGGGAAAGCGGGGGGGCAATGAGCAGTTCTTC
TRBJ1-6	TRBV6-6	NA	NA	CASTLPQGPNSPLHF	TGTGCCAGCACCCTGCCTCAGGGGCCCAATTCACCCCTCCACTTT
TRBJ2-2	TRBV28	many	NA	CASSLLGVKDTGELFF	TGTGCCAGCAGTTTATTAGGGGTAAAGGACACCGGGGAGCTGTTTTTT
TRBJ1-5	TRBV7-2	NA	TRBD1	CASSGTGVNQPQHF	TGTGCCAGCAGTGGAACAGGGGTCAATCAGCCCCAGCATTTT
TRBJ2-2	TRBV19	NA	NA	CASTTDKNTGELFF	TGTGCCAGTACAACAGACAAGAACACCGGGGAGCTGTTTTTT
TRBJ2-5	TRBV5-1	few	NA	CASSPGGAATGTQYF	TGCGCCAGCAGCCCGGGCGGTGCGGCAACAGGGACCCAGTACTTC
TRBJ1-1	TRBV5-4	NA	NA	CASSQGQNTEAFF	TGTGCCAGCAGCCAAGGACAGAACACTGAAGCTTTCTTT
TRBJ1-2	TRBV4-3	NA	TRBD1	CASSQGQGSYGYTF	TGCGCCAGCAGCCAAGGACAGGGATCCTATGGCTACACCTTC
TRBJ1-4	TRBV5-8	NA	TRBD1	CATSTGTGGYEKLFF	TGTGCCACCTCGACCGGGACAGGGGGTTATGAAAAACTGTTTTTT
TRBJ1-5	TRBV7-6	few	NA	CASSLAGQVGQPQHF	TGTGCCAGCAGCTTAGCGGGACAAGTCGGTCAGCCCCAGCATTTT
TRBJ2-1	TRBV19	NA	TRBD1	CASSMGSDRARDEQFF	TGTGCCAGTAGTATGGGATCGGACAGGGCGAGGGATGAGCAGTTCTTC
TRBJ2-2	TRBV9	NA	NA	CASSVAVGGPANTGELFF	TGTGCCAGCAGCGTAGCTGTAGGAGGGCCCGCGAACACCGGGGAGCTGTTTTTT
TRBJ2-1	TRBV11-2	NA	TRBD2	CASSLDGGALNEQFF	TGTGCCAGCAGCTTAGACGGGGGGGCCCTCAATGAGCAGTTCTTC
TRBJ1-3	TRBV19	NA	NA	CANLKGNTIYF	TGTGCCAACTTAAAGGGAAACACCATATATTTT
TRBJ1-1	TRBV7-9	few	NA	CASSFGHYTEAFF	TGTGCCAGCAGCTTCGGACACTACACTGAAGCTTTCTTT
TRBJ2-5	TRBV6-5	NA	TRBD1	CASSPRQGQETQYF	TGTGCCAGCAGTCCCCGACAGGGCCAAGAGACCCAGTACTTC
TRBJ2-1	TRBV24-1	NA	TRBD1	CATNARDRGNEQFF	TGTGCCACCAACGCGAGGGACAGGGGAAATGAGCAGTTCTTC
TRBJ1-2	TRBV27	few	TRBD1	CASSSNPRDRGIYGYTF	TGTGCCAGCAGTTCGAATCCCCGGGACAGGGGTATCTATGGCTACACCTTC
TRBJ1-1	TRBV6-5	NA	TRBD1	CASRGDRVNTEAFF	TGTGCCAGCAGAGGGGACAGGGTGAACACTGAAGCTTTCTTT
TRBJ2-2	TRBV18	few	NA	CASSPPRSAGELFF	TGTGCCAGCTCACCACCCAGGTCGGCCGGGGAGCTGTTTTTT
TRBJ2-3	TRBV7-9	NA	TRBD2	CASRKERGGSTDTQYF	TGTGCCAGCAGGAAGGAGCGGGGGGGTAGCACAGATACGCAGTATTTT
TRBJ1-5	TRBV7-9	few	TRBD1	CASGGQGGNQPQHF	TGTGCCAGCGGCGGACAGGGGGGCAATCAGCCCCAGCATTTT
TRBJ1-5	TRBV5-4	NA	TRBD1	CASSLAGTGRHF	TGTGCCAGCAGCTTGGCCGGGACAGGGAGGCATTTT
TRBJ2-3	TRBV7-8	once	TRBD2	CASSPRASGGLGDTQYF	TGTGCCAGCAGCCCGCGGGCTAGCGGGGGCCTGGGGGATACGCAGTATTTT
TRBJ1-1	TRBV11-3	NA	NA	CASSLAPGYGAFF	TGTGCCAGCAGCTTAGCCCCGGGATACGGAGCTTTCTTT
TRBJ1-2	TRBV28	NA	TRBD1	CASTLTGRYYGYTF	TGTGCCAGCACCCTGACAGGGAGGTACTATGGCTACACCTTC
TRBJ1-5	TRBV18	NA	NA	CASSPGENQPQHF	TGTGCCAGCTCACCAGGGGAGAATCAGCCCCAGCATTTT